The 23 T cell receptor beta chains presented below share a single source sample, sequenced in a study of blood T cell repertoires in COVID-19. Method: immunoSEQ multiplex PCR; TCRdb's copy keeps in-frame clones and lacks some. This table holds about 240,000 clones, about 86% found once. Sequencing was performed on PBMCs or T cells enriched from blood (not recorded which). The receptors come from a woman aged 40 to 55 with acute COVID-19.

The chain combines TRBV5-8 with TRBJ2-1; 7 bases are shared with TRBD1. CDR1 is SGHTS, CDR2 YDEGEE, per germline. V shed 3 bases and J 8 bases; nucleotides not matched to a gene: 8. This CDR3 contains 14 residues. The CDR3 region is CASSSDRVFYEQFF. CDR3 bases: TGTGCCAGCAGCTCAGACAGGGTTTTCTATGAGCAGTTCTTC.

This chain connects TRBV11-1 to TRBJ2-3; D is unclear. V lost 4 bases, J lost 5 bases, and 10 bases lay in between. The CDR3 extends over 13 amino acids. Germline V lookup: CDR1 SGHAT, CDR2 FQDESV (reference sequence). CDR3 loop: CASSSVSVDTQYF. Written as DNA, the CDR3 is TGTGCCAGCAGCTCCGTCTCGGTAGATACGCAGTATTTT. The complete variable domain, with remaining parts taken from reference TRBV11-1 and TRBJ2-3, reads EAEVAQSPRYKITEKSQAVAFWCDPISGHATLYWYRQILGQGPELLVQFQDESVVDDSQLPKDRFSAERLKGVDSTLKIQPAELGDSAMYLCASSSVSVDTQYFGPGTRLTVL.

The chain recombines TRBV6-5 with TRBJ1-5; D may be TRBD1 (6 bases). V was pared by 4 bases and J by 5 bases, with 9 bases between. CDR3 size: 13 residues. Germline CDR1 is MNHEY and CDR2 is SVGAGI. The CDR3 loop reads CASSSQGYQPQHF. In DNA, the CDR3 is TGTGCCAGCAGTTCACAGGGTTATCAGCCCCAGCATTTT.

The chain employs TRBV5-1 and TRBJ1-2, with D possibly being TRBD1 (6 bases). Germline V gene data show CDR1 as SGHRS and CDR2 as YFSETQ. The CDR3 totals 13 residues. Trimming removed 2 bases at V and 4 bases at J, with 9 bases between. CDR3 sequence: CASSFRGFYGYTF. The CDR3 DNA reads as TGCGCCAGCAGCTTCAGGGGTTTCTATGGCTACACCTTC. The complete variable domain, with remaining parts taken from reference TRBV5-1 and TRBJ1-2, reads KAGVTQTPRYLIKTRGQQVTLSCSPISGHRSVSWYQQTPGQGLQFLFEYFSETQRNKGNFPGRFSGRQFSNSRSEMNVSTLELGDSALYLCASSFRGFYGYTFGSGTRLTVV.

The chain recombines TRBV5-1 with TRBJ2-2; TRBD1 matches 8 bases. This CDR3 is built from 14 residues. Germline V gives CDR1 SGHRS, CDR2 YFSETQ. V dropped 4 bases and J dropped 4; count of bases not matched to a gene: 3. As DNA, the CDR3 is TGCGCCAGCAGCCACGGACAGGGCACCGGGGAGCTGTTTTTT. Its protein is CASSHGQGTGELFF. The full variable domain, rest sourced from reference TRBV5-1 and TRBJ2-2, is KAGVTQTPRYLIKTRGQQVTLSCSPISGHRSVSWYQQTPGQGLQFLFEYFSETQRNKGNFPGRFSGRQFSNSRSEMNVSTLELGDSALYLCASSHGQGTGELFFGEGSRLTVL.

This chain joins TRBV12-3 or TRBV12-4 and TRBJ2-7; D is unclear. The ends were cut back, 2 bases at V and 3 bases at J, with 2 bases in the middle. This CDR3 comprises 11 residues. The CDR3 nucleotides read TGTGCCAGCAGTTTATACTACGAGCAGTACTTC. Protein: CASSLYYEQYF.

In DNA, the CDR3 is TGTGCCAGCAGGGCTAGCGGCACAGATACGCAGTATTTT. It translates to CASRASGTDTQYF. The chain uses TRBV2 and TRBJ2-3; a possible D gene is TRBD2 (6 bases). From germline, CDR1 is SNHLY and CDR2 FYNNEI. This CDR3 has 13 residues. The ends were cut back, 6 bases at V and 1 base at J, with 8 bases in the middle.

This chain joins TRBV19 and TRBJ2-1, with 16 bases aligning to TRBD2. The CDR3 totals 18 residues. Per the germline V gene, CDR1 is LNHDA and CDR2 is SQIVND (reference sequence). V lost 3 bases, J lost 5 bases, and 7 bases stayed unmatched. Written as DNA, the CDR3 is TGTGCCAGTAGTATGGGGACTAGCGGGAGGGAGATGGACAATGAGCAGTTCTTC. The encoded protein is CASSMGTSGREMDNEQFF.

The chain carries TRBV6-4 and TRBJ1-1; a weak D match, TRBD1 (5 bases). Trimming stripped 10 bases from V and 5 bases from J, with 14 bases between. The length of the CDR3 is 12 residues. CDR1 and CDR2 from the germline V gene are MRHNA and SNTAGT. The DNA for the CDR3 is TGTGCCACCCCGACAGTTCATACTGAAGCTTTCTTT. It translates to CATPTVHTEAFF.

V gene TRBV12-3 or TRBV12-4 combines with J gene TRBJ2-7; the D gene is possibly TRBD2 (5 bases). The length of the CDR3 is 11 residues. Trimming cost V 6 bases and J 7 bases, with 10 bases left between them. This CDR3 is CASRGEGEQYF. In DNA form, the CDR3 reads TGTGCCAGCAGGGGAGAAGGGGAGCAGTACTTC.

This clone was seen a single time. The chain joins TRBV5-6 to TRBJ2-7; unclear D gene. Trimming stripped 4 bases from V and 6 bases from J, with 11 bases between. The CDR3 totals 12 residues. The germline V gene has CDR1 SGHDT and CDR2 YYEEEE. CDR3 coding DNA: TGTGCCAGCAGCCTCGTACGGTCCGAGCAGTACTTC. This encodes CASSLVRSEQYF.

Here the CDR3 DNA reads TGCAGCTACTCCGGACTAGCTTACAATGAGCAGTTCTTC. Its protein product is CSYSGLAYNEQFF. The chain has TRBV29-1 and TRBJ2-1; 8 bases fit TRBD2. V lost 8 bases, J lost 4 bases, and 7 bases stayed unmatched. The CDR3 sequence is 13 residues long. Germline V CDR1 and CDR2: SQVTM, ANQGSEA.

This chain uses TRBV19 with TRBJ2-2, with D maybe TRBD2 (6 bases). Germline CDR1 reads LNHDA; CDR2 reads SQIVND (reference sequence). CDR3 length equals 16 residues. Trimming left V 3 bases short and J 0 bases short, with 11 bases between. CDR3 sequence (DNA): TGTGCCAGTAGTATGAGGGCGGGGCCGAACACCGGGGAGCTGTTTTTT. It specifies CASSMRAGPNTGELFF.

Regarding this clone: Other DNA variants within this sample encode the same CDR3. The V gene is TRBV5-1, the J gene TRBJ1-1, with a tentative D call TRBD1 (5 bases). This CDR3 spans 14 amino acids. Germline V gene data show CDR1 as SGHRS and CDR2 as YFSETQ. Trimming shortened V by 0 bases and J by 1 base, and 7 bases separated the two germline ends. CDR3 sequence reads: CASSLAQGNTEAFF. The CDR3 bases are TGCGCCAGCAGCTTGGCTCAGGGGAACACTGAAGCTTTCTTT.

J is TRBJ2-7 and V is TRBV3-1 (or the pseudogene TRBV3-2); D possibly corresponds to TRBD1 (5 bases). The length of the CDR3 is 14 residues. The V gene's germline CDR1 is LGHDT and CDR2 YNNKEL (reference sequence). The V end was cut by 0 bases, the J end by 2 bases, with 8 bases between. The chain's CDR3 is CASSQDPTAYEQYF. CDR3 DNA sequence: TGTGCCAGCAGCCAAGACCCGACAGCCTACGAGCAGTACTTC.

For this clone: Other DNA sequences from this sample encode an identical CDR3 as well. The chain has TRBV6-5 and TRBJ2-2, with D possibly TRBD2 on 6 matching bases. Between the trimmed V and J ends, which lost 0 bases and 6 bases, there was a span of 8 bases. The CDR3 totals 14 residues. Germline V CDR1 and CDR2: MNHEY, SVGAGI. The CDR3 DNA sequence: TGTGCCAGCAGTTACTCACGGAGGGCCGGGGAGCTGTTTTTT. Its translation: CASSYSRRAGELFF.

This sequence joins TRBV11-3 and TRBJ2-5; 12 nucleotides match TRBD1. Germline V CDR1 and CDR2: SGHNT, YENEEA. The CDR3 totals 16 residues. V was clipped by 6 bases and J by 4 bases; unmatched bases: 9. The CDR3 DNA sequence: TGTGCCAGCAGTCGCCCGGGACAGGGGGCCGGAGAGACCCAGTACTTC. This translates into CASSRPGQGAGETQYF.

The chain combines TRBV11-3 with TRBJ2-3; the D gene is possibly TRBD1 (5 bases). The germline gives CDR1 SGHNT, CDR2 YENEEA. This CDR3 region has 16 residues. V dropped 0 bases and J dropped 0 bases, with 10 bases sitting between them. DNA for the CDR3: TGTGCCAGCAGCTTAGAGCTGGGGCCAAGCACAGATACGCAGTATTTT. It specifies CASSLELGPSTDTQYF.

The chain uses TRBV7-9 and TRBJ2-5, with D possibly matching TRBD1 (6 bases). This CDR3 has 14 amino acids. Trimming pared 1 base from V and 2 bases from J, leaving 8 bases between. The V gene's germline CDR1 is SEHNR and CDR2 FQNEAQ (reference sequence). In DNA, the CDR3 is TGTGCCAGCAGCTTAGGGACAGATCAAGAGACCCAGTACTTC. It specifies CASSLGTDQETQYF. Variable domain in full (rest from reference TRBV7-9 and TRBJ2-5): DTGVSQNPRHKITKRGQNVTFRCDPISEHNRLYWYRQTLGQGPEFLTYFQNEAQLEKSRLLSDRFSAERPKGSFSTLEIQRTEQGDSAMYLCASSLGTDQETQYFGPGTRLLVL.

The rearrangement uses TRBV24-1 and TRBJ2-1; D ambiguous. Trimming took 0 bases from V and 7 from J, leaving 15 bases between them. Germline CDR1 reads KGHDR; CDR2 reads SFDVKD. The CDR3 extends over 16 amino acids. The CDR3 region has the DNA TGTGCCACCAGTGATTTGAAGCTAGATCCTTTTAATGAGCAGTTCTTC. It encodes CATSDLKLDPFNEQFF.

A note on this clone: The same CDR3 arises from other DNA sequences in this sample as well. The rearrangement uses TRBV11-3 and TRBJ2-7, with 9 bases fitting TRBD2. The CDR3 has 14 residues. Germline loops: CDR1 SGHNT, CDR2 YENEEA. J was trimmed by 3 bases and V by 3 bases; bases with no gene match: 3. The CDR3 bases are TGTGCCAGCAGCTTGAATAGCGGGAGCTACGAGCAGTACTTC. Encoded protein: CASSLNSGSYEQYF.

The chain carries TRBV2 and TRBJ1-2; D might be TRBD1 (6 bases). Trimming left V 6 bases short and J 7 bases short, with 18 bases between. Germline lookup yields CDR1 SNHLY and CDR2 FYNNEI. The CDR3 runs to 14 residues. The chain's CDR3 is CASRGAGVLSGYTF. The DNA for the CDR3 is TGTGCCAGCAGAGGAGCAGGGGTGTTGAGTGGCTACACCTTC.

This chain links TRBV24-1 with TRBJ1-1, with 8 bases aligning to TRBD1. V dropped 4 bases and J dropped 1; count of bases not matched to a gene: 1. CDR3 length: 14 amino acids. Germline V gives CDR1 KGHDR, CDR2 SFDVKD. The CDR3 nucleotides read TGTGCCACCAGTGAGACAGGGGAGAACACTGAAGCTTTCTTT. Protein sequence: CATSETGENTEAFF.